Each of the 5 T cell receptor beta chains below was sequenced from the same sample in a study of spatial heterogeneity in lung cancer. Time point: blood at routine non-recurrence follow-up after resection. TCRdb reprocessed the 5' RACE reads via MiXCR and lists one record per CDR3 protein. This table holds about 41,000 distinct CDR3 sequences, over 9.5% found once. Sequencing was performed on PBMCs, taken at follow-up. These receptors were taken from a female donor with early-stage non-small cell lung cancer.

Ten or more counts support this clonotype. The chain employs TRBV30 and TRBJ1-2; tentatively, D is TRBD1 (5 bases). Germline CDR1 reads GTSNPN; CDR2 reads SVGIG (reference sequence). V shed 7 bases and J shed 8 bases, with 14 bases lying between them. The CDR3 has 11 amino acids. CDR3 protein: CASPGLEGYTF. The CDR3 bases are TGTGCCTCCCCGGGGCTTGAAGGCTACACCTTC.

Ten or more counts support this clonotype. The V gene is TRBV27, the J gene TRBJ1-5; D is uncertain. V was trimmed by 0 bases and J by 1 base, leaving 10 bases between them. Germline V gives CDR1 MNHEY, CDR2 SMNVEV (reference sequence). This CDR3 region has 16 residues. The CDR3 DNA reads TGTGCCAGCAGTTTATCGAGCGGAGACAGCAATCAGCCCCAGCATTTT. Translating gives CASSLSSGDSNQPQHF.

There are many counts of this clonotype. The V and J genes are TRBV6-2 or TRBV6-3 and TRBJ2-5; D ambiguous. V lost 2 bases and J 4 bases, leaving 8 bases between the germline ends. The CDR3 spans 13 residues. Per the germline V gene, CDR1 is MNHEY and CDR2 is SVGEGT. The CDR3 loop is CASSYRAGETQYF. The DNA of the CDR3 is TGTGCCAGCAGTTACCGGGCCGGAGAGACCCAGTACTTC.

Ten or more counts support this clonotype. The CDR3 sequence: CASSGLAGSAYEQYF. CDR3 DNA sequence: TGTGCCAGCAGTGGACTAGCGGGTTCGGCCTACGAGCAGTACTTC. The V call is TRBV6-1, the J call TRBJ2-7; TRBD2 aligns across 10 bases. Trimming cost V 4 bases and J 2 bases; bases outside gene matches: 5. This CDR3 spans 15 amino acids. Germline V gene data show CDR1 as MNHNS and CDR2 as SASEGT.

The V and J genes are TRBV7-2 and TRBJ1-5; no clear D gene. Trimming removed 1 base at V and 0 bases at J, with 4 bases between. The CDR3 is 14 residues long. Per the germline V gene, CDR1 is SGHTA and CDR2 is FQGNSA. In nucleotides, the CDR3 is TGTGCCAGCAGCTTAGGATATAGCAATCAGCCCCAGCATTTT. It is translated as CASSLGYSNQPQHF.